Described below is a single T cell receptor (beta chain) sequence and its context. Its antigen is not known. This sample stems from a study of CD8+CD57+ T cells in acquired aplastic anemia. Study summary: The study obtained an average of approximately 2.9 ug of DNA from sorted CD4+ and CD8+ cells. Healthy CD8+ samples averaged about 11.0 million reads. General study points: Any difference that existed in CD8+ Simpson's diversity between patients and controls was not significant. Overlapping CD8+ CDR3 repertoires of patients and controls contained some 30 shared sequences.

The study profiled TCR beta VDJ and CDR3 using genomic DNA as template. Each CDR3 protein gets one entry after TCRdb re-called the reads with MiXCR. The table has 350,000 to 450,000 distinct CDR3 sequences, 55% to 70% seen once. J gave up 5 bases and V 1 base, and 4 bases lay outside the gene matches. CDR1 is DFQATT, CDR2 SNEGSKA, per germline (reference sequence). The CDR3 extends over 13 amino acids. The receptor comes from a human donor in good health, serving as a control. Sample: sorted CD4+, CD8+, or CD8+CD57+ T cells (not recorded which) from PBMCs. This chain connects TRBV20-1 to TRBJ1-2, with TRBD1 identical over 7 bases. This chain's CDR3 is CSARAGGSYGYTF. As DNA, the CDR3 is TGCAGTGCTAGAGCAGGGGGATCGTATGGCTACACCTTC.